The clone carrying this T cell receptor (beta chain) appeared a few times. Its antigen is currently unknown. This sample stems from a study of early T cells in non-severe SARS-CoV-2 infection. Study-level background: Bulk RNA isolated from unsorted whole blood underwent sequencing; chains were not paired.

CDR3 length: 12 amino acids. Germline CDR1 SQVTM, CDR2 ANQGSEA. Trimming took 3 bases from V and 5 from J, leaving 10 bases between them. The TCR library protocol was used to attach unique molecular identifiers. These identifiers were attached to individual cDNA molecules. TCRdb re-analysed the 5' RACE reads in MiXCR, keeping a single row per CDR3 protein. The table lists about 100,000 distinct CDR3 sequences, 12% of them singletons. Study observations and caveats: Anti-spike CD8 specificities were favored by VDJdb matching, whose results missed private and CD4 specificities.

The J gene is TRBJ2-5, the V gene TRBV29-1; D perhaps matches TRBD2 (6 bases). Source material: whole blood. This TCR came from an adult who was a healthcare worker with PCR-confirmed SARS-CoV-2 infection or an uninfected control (not recorded which). The CDR3 DNA is TGCAGCGTTGATGTTGGGGGGGAGACCCAGTACTTC. Protein: CSVDVGGETQYF.